The 18 T cell receptor beta chains reported below all come from one sample, sequenced in a study of OX40 agonist ivuxolimab in advanced cancers. Sequenced by immunoSEQ multiplex PCR; TCRdb stores in-frame clones only, minus some. Among about 78,000 clones listed, about four fifths were seen once. The sequencing used CD4+ or CD8+ T cells sorted from blood, collected in a trial of the OX40 agonist ivuxolimab. The receptors here all came from an adult with an advanced solid tumor such as melanoma, head and neck, liver or kidney cancer.

This chain connects TRBV5-1 to TRBJ2-5; 9 positions agree with TRBD2. This CDR3 is built from 17 residues. CDR1 and CDR2 (germline): SGHRS, YFSETQ. Losses at the gene ends were 0 bases for V and 5 bases for J; bases not matched to a gene: 11. CDR3 bases: TGCGCCAGCAGCTTGGGGCGGGAGGGCCGATTCCGGGAGACCCAGTACTTC. It translates to CASSLGREGRFRETQYF.

V gene TRBV7-7 combines with J gene TRBJ1-4, with D unclear. From germline, CDR1 is SSHAT and CDR2 FNYEAQ (reference sequence). This CDR3 comprises 16 residues. Trimming took 0 bases from V and 0 from J, leaving 8 bases between them. The chain's CDR3 is CASSLARGSTNEKLFF. In DNA form, the CDR3 reads TGTGCCAGCAGCTTAGCGCGTGGCTCAACTAATGAAAAACTGTTTTTT.

This clone showed up just once. The CDR3: CASSQRATGRENIQYF. The CDR3 bases are TGTGCCAGCAGCCAGAGAGCGACAGGGAGGGAAAACATTCAGTACTTC. The V and J genes are TRBV25-1 and TRBJ2-4, with D perhaps given as TRBD1 or TRBD2 (7 bases each). Germline CDR1 is MGHDK and CDR2 is SYGVNS. CDR3 size: 16 residues. V was shortened by 6 bases and J by 5 bases, with 20 bases between the two germline ends.

This rearrangement joins TRBV7-2 to TRBJ2-1; TRBD2 might be the D (5 bases). The CDR3 spans 15 residues. Trimming took off 5 bases at V and 7 bases at J, with 18 bases between the two ends. The germline gives CDR1 SGHTA, CDR2 FQGNSA. The CDR3 here is CASSRRLASGNEQFF. The CDR3 bases are TGTGCCAGCAGCCGCCGTCTAGCTTCGGGAAATGAGCAGTTCTTC.

The chain joins TRBV7-2 to TRBJ2-2, with 11 bases aligning to TRBD2. The CDR3 loop spans 17 amino acids. Germline values: CDR1 SGHTA, CDR2 FQGNSA. V gave up 1 base and J gave up 6 bases; unmatched junction bases: 7. DNA of the CDR3: TGTGCCAGCAGCTTAGAAAAACTAGCGGGAGTTTCCGGGGAGCTGTTTTTT. Translating gives CASSLEKLAGVSGELFF.

V and J are TRBV18 and TRBJ2-7; D not resolved. Per the germline V gene, CDR1 is KGHSH and CDR2 is LQKENI. The CDR3 length is 14 residues. V was pared by 5 bases and J by 1 base, with 12 bases between. CDR3 in DNA: TGTGCCAGCTCAATGGGGTCACGGTCCTACGAGCAGTACGTC. Its translation is CASSMGSRSYEQYV.

The chain is built from TRBV5-4 and TRBJ1-2; 10 bases match TRBD1. CDR1 and CDR2 (germline): SGHNT, YYREEE (reference sequence). The J segment lost 4 bases and the V segment lost 4 bases, leaving 7 bases of the junction unmatched. The CDR3 runs to 15 residues. The CDR3 is CASSTKTGGTYGYTF. CDR3 coding DNA: TGTGCCAGCAGCACAAAGACAGGGGGCACCTATGGCTACACCTTC.

The chain couples TRBV2 to TRBJ1-5; D not certain. V gave up 11 bases and J gave up 0 bases, with 8 bases separating them. The CDR3 is 12 amino acids. Germline lookup yields CDR1 SNHLY and CDR2 FYNNEI. CDR3 in DNA: TGTGCCTCGAGTTATAGCAATCAGCCCCAGCATTTT. Translation: CASSYSNQPQHF.

The chain has TRBV6-5 and TRBJ1-1, with D hard to call. With 8 bases removed from V and 3 bases from J, the gap between germline ends came to 19 bases. Germline V CDR1 and CDR2: MNHEY, SVGAGI. There are 15 residues in the CDR3. DNA for the CDR3: TGTGCCAGCGAATCGACAAGGGTGAAAGACACTGAAGCTTTCTTT. Encoded protein: CASESTRVKDTEAFF.

The chain has TRBV27 and TRBJ2-2; TRBD1 matches 8 bases. This CDR3 is 15 amino acids long. V gave up 5 bases and J gave up 4 bases; unmatched junction bases: 6. The germline V gene has CDR1 MNHEY and CDR2 SMNVEV (reference sequence). CDR3 protein: CASSNGQGFTGELFF. As DNA, the CDR3 is TGTGCCAGCAGTAACGGACAGGGTTTCACCGGGGAGCTGTTTTTT.

The chain is built from TRBV5-1 and TRBJ2-5, with D unclear. This CDR3 region has 12 residues. Looked up from germline, CDR1 is SGHRS and CDR2 is YFSETQ. The germline V and J ends were trimmed by 4 bases and 2 bases, with 6 bases remaining between them. The chain's CDR3 is CASSEVQETQYF. The CDR3 DNA follows: TGCGCCAGCAGCGAGGTACAAGAGACCCAGTACTTC.

This CDR3 is CASTSGQINTIYF. In nucleotides, the CDR3 is TGTGCCAGCACCTCCGGACAGATAAACACCATATATTTT. The rearrangement uses TRBV5-6 and TRBJ1-3; D is perhaps TRBD1 (6 bases). The germline CDR1 and CDR2 sequences are SGHDT and YYEEEE. This CDR3 contains 13 residues. V was pared by 6 bases and J by 6 bases, with 13 bases between.

The V and J genes are TRBV28 and TRBJ2-5, with D perhaps TRBD2 (6 bases). The CDR3 runs to 13 residues. The V end was cut by 6 bases, the J end by 4 bases, with 12 bases between. Germline values: CDR1 MDHEN, CDR2 SYDVKM. CDR3 DNA: TGTGCCAGCAGCCCGTCCGGGAGAGAGACCCAGTACTTC. Translating it yields CASSPSGRETQYF.

The J gene is TRBJ2-7, the V gene TRBV5-4; 7 bases are shared with TRBD1. Germline lookup yields CDR1 SGHNT and CDR2 YYREEE (reference sequence). The CDR3 loop spans 14 amino acids. Trimming at V came to 3 bases and at J to 4 bases, leaving 7 bases not matched to a gene. The CDR3 loop is CASSSMGQRYEQYV. The CDR3 nucleotides are TGTGCCAGCAGCTCCATGGGACAGAGGTACGAGCAGTACGTC.

The V and J genes are TRBV18 and TRBJ1-1, with D possibly TRBD1 on 5 matching bases. V lost 3 bases, J lost 0 bases, and 8 bases lay in between. The CDR3 spans 14 residues. Germline values: CDR1 KGHSH, CDR2 LQKENI. CDR3 amino acids: CASSPGGMNTEAFF. CDR3 sequence (DNA): TGTGCCAGCTCACCTGGGGGGATGAACACTGAAGCTTTCTTT.

CDR3 region: CASSLEGVATQYF. DNA of the CDR3: TGCGCCAGCAGCTTGGAAGGGGTAGCTACGCAGTATTTT. The chain links TRBV5-1 to TRBJ2-3; D perhaps matches TRBD1 (5 bases). Germline CDR1 and CDR2: SGHRS and YFSETQ. CDR3 length: 13 residues. The germline V and J ends were trimmed by 0 bases and 8 bases, with 10 bases remaining between them.

This sequence joins TRBV19 and TRBJ2-2; TRBD2 aligns across 7 bases. The V segment lost 3 bases and the J segment 4 bases; nucleotides outside the gene matches: 5. CDR1 is LNHDA, CDR2 SQIVND, per germline (reference sequence). The CDR3 runs to 15 residues. CDR3 region: CASSIWSSGTGELFF. CDR3 sequence (DNA): TGTGCCAGTAGTATTTGGTCTAGCGGCACCGGGGAGCTGTTTTTT.

V usage is TRBV5-1 and J usage is TRBJ1-6; possibly TRBD1 for D (5 bases). Trimming pared 5 bases from V and 10 bases from J, leaving 19 bases between. The CDR3 has 15 residues. Germline CDR1 reads SGHRS; CDR2 reads YFSETQ. This chain's CDR3 is CASSITGSLGSPLHF. In DNA form, the CDR3 reads TGCGCCAGCAGTATCACAGGCAGCTTAGGATCACCCCTCCACTTT.